The clone carrying this T cell receptor beta chain was seen repeatedly, ten times or more. Time point reported: longitudinal time-point 2. The data stem from a study of neurological immune-mediated disorders. TCRdb processed the 5' RACE reads anew with MiXCR; each CDR3 protein has one entry. The data contain 84,000 or so distinct CDR3 sequences, about 13% of them singletons. The CDR3 totals 16 residues. V was pared by 0 bases and J by 0 bases, with 10 bases between. Germline lookup yields CDR1 SGHKS and CDR2 YYEKEE (reference sequence). The origin of this receptor is a female donor with HTLV-1-associated myelopathy (HAM/TSP). The sequencing input was PBMCs. The V call is TRBV5-5, the J call TRBJ2-1; no firm D call. The DNA of the CDR3 is TGTGCCAGCAGCTTGGCGGCAGGTGTCTCCTACAATGAGCAGTTCTTC. This encodes CASSLAAGVSYNEQFF.